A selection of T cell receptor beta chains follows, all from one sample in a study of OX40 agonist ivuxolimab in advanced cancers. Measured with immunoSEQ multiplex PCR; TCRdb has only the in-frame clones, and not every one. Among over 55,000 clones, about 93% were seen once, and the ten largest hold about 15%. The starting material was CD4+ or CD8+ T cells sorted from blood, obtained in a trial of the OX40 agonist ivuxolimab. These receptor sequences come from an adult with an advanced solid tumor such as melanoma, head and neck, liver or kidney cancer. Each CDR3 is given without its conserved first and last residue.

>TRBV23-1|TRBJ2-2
ASSHITNTGELF
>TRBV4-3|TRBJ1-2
ASSPSGTGSNYGYT
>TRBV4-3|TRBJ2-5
ASSQQSGTQY
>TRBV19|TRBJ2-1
ASSITGGNEQF
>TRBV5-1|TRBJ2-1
ASSIRDIEYNEQF
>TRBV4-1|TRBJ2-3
ASSQEMGRLTDTQY
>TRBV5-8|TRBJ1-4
ASSLKVPELF
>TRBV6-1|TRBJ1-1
ASSDTQLNTEAF
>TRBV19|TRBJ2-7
ASIDGTSGTYEQY
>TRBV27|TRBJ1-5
ASSRRAGTGVNQPQH
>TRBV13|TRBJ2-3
ASTLSTGTASTDTQY
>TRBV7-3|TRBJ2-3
ASSLNPGLSTDTQY
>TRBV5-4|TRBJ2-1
ASSRGTSHDYNEQF
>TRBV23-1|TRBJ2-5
ASSQFSWGIQY
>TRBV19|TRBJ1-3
ASSIGGLSGNTIY
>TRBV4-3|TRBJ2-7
ASSPREETYEQY
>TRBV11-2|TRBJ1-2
ASSPWTGEDYGYT
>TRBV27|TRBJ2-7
ASSPGTGYEQY
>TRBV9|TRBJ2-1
ASSALGRNNEQF
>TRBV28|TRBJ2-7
ASSYDRLPTYEQY
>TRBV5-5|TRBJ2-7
ASNANWGSYEQY
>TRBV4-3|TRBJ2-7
ASSAVTGYEQY
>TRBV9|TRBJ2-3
ASSVVGGPTDTQY
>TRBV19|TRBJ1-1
ASSIAGRTEAF
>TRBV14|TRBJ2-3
ASGTVRTDTQY
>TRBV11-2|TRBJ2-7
ASSLGVETRGEQY
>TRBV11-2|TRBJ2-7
ASSLARDYEQY
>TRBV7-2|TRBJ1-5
ASSRQGYNQPQH
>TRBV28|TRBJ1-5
ASSADRGRVPRGQPQH
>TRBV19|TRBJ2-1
ASISQWNNNEQF
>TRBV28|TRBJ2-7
ASSHGTSYEQY
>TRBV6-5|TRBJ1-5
ASSYRASNQPQH
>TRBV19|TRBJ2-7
ASSIRLAGVRNEQY
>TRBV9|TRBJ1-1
ASSVDGGQVADTEAF
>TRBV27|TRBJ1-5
ASSYRGNNQPQH
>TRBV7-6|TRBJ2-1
ASSLAGGSTYNEQF
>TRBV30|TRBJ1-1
AWGGNTEAF
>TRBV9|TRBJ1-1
ASSPPQLPEAF
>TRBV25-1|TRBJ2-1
ASSELDHDNEQF
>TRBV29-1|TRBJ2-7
SVAASGRLYEQY
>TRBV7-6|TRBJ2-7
ASSLTATSYEQY
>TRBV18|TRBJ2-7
ASSPIGTGGQDEQY
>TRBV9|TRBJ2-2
ASSPRAGGTGELF
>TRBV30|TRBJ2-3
AWSPGPLADTQY